Detailed here is one TCR beta chain. Its antigen is as yet unknown. In the ViraFEST assay, antigen-specific CD4+ clonotypes were identified by expansion after peptide-pool stimulation. Upon completion of roughly ten days in culture, CD4+ T cells were isolated. The vaccine recipients had no prior SARS-CoV-2 infection, with negative nucleocapsid antibodies. This record comes from a study of vaccination effects on CD4 cells after COVID-19. Per the germline V gene, CDR1 is SGDLS and CDR2 is YYNGEE. This CDR3 has 21 residues. V lost 1 base and J lost 1, with 24 bases in between. Here immunoSEQ multiplex PCR was the method, and the copy in TCRdb shows in-frame clones only, minus some. The sample includes over 60,000 clones, roughly four fifths of them seen just once. General study findings and limits: The study got few convalescent patients and did not collect any early post-infection timepoints.

V usage is TRBV9 and J usage is TRBJ2-6; D not certain. The receptor was derived from a human donor who received a COVID-19 vaccine. The starting material was CD4+ T cells from PBMCs cultured with HCoV-NL63 spike peptides, obtained before COVID-19 vaccination. CDR3 in DNA: TGTGCCAGCAGCGTATCTGATCGGTTGGCCCCGTTTTCATCTGGGGCCAACGTCCTGACTTTC. Translated: CASSVSDRLAPFSSGANVLTF. Filled out from reference TRBV9 and TRBJ2-6, the complete variable domain reads DSGVTQTPKHLITATGQRVTLRCSPRSGDLSVYWYQQSLDQGLQFLIQYYNGEERAKGNILERFSAQQFPDLHSELNLSSLELGDSALYFCASSVSDRLAPFSSGANVLTFGAGSRLTVL.